This is a list of T cell receptor beta chains from one sample in a study of OX40 agonist ivuxolimab in advanced cancers. The protocol was immunoSEQ multiplex PCR, while the TCRdb copy is restricted to in-frame clones and leaves out a portion. The profile covers about 6,000 clones, with approximately 80% appearing a single time and approximately 25% taken by the ten largest. The sequences come from CD4+ or CD8+ T cells sorted from blood, collected in a trial of the OX40 agonist ivuxolimab. Every receptor here comes from an adult with an advanced solid tumor such as melanoma, head and neck, liver or kidney cancer. Both conserved end residues are part of each CDR3. The D gene is left open where the match is weak. Size is stated for part of the rows, as once, few or many counts, or as a class when the clone is expanded.

>NA|NA|TRBV9|TRBJ2-1
CASSAHGDEQFF
TGTGCCAGCAGCGCACACGGCGATGAGCAGTTCTTC
>NA|TRBD1|TRBV4-1|TRBJ2-7
CASSPRDRAPFEQYF
TGCGCCAGCAGCCCCCGGGACAGGGCACCGTTCGAGCAGTACTTC
>NA|NA|TRBV5-6|TRBJ1-2
CASSLGLNYGYTF
TGTGCCAGCAGCTTGGGTCTGAACTATGGCTACACCTTC
>NA|TRBD1|TRBV5-1|TRBJ1-1
CASSWRTGMNTEAFF
TGCGCCAGCAGCTGGAGGACAGGAATGAACACTGAAGCTTTCTTT
>NA|TRBD1|TRBV9|TRBJ1-4
CASSVATGGEKLFF
TGTGCCAGCAGCGTAGCCACAGGGGGGGAAAAACTGTTTTTT
>NA|NA|TRBV6-6|TRBJ1-2
CASSYDISNYGYTF
TGTGCCAGCAGTTACGACATTTCTAACTATGGCTACACCTTC
>NA|TRBD2|TRBV7-8|TRBJ2-1
CASSSGGAGNEQFF
TGTGCCAGCAGCTCCGGGGGGGCCGGCAATGAGCAGTTCTTC
>NA|NA|TRBV9|TRBJ1-5
CASSVGMGQPQHF
TGTGCCAGCAGCGTAGGGATGGGTCAGCCCCAGCATTTT
>NA|TRBD2|TRBV4-3|TRBJ2-1
CASSQGLGGGADNEQFF
TGCGCCAGCAGCCAAGGACTTGGCGGGGGGGCCGACAATGAGCAGTTCTTC
>NA|TRBD2|TRBV5-1|TRBJ2-3
CASSLASGGATDTQYF
TGCGCCAGCAGCTTGGCTAGCGGGGGGGCGACAGATACGCAGTATTTT
>NA|TRBD1|TRBV29-1|TRBJ1-4
CSVGRQGAANEKLFF
TGCAGCGTTGGTAGACAGGGGGCCGCTAATGAAAAACTGTTTTTT
>NA|NA|TRBV25-1|TRBJ1-1
CASRKEQGNTEAFF
TGTGCCAGCAGAAAGGAACAGGGGAACACTGAAGCTTTCTTT
>NA|NA|TRBV9|TRBJ2-2
CASSVVVGELFF
TGTGCCAGCAGCGTAGTGGTCGGGGAGCTGTTTTTT
>few|NA|TRBV7-8|TRBJ2-3
CASSLWMRDTQYF
TGTGCCAGCAGCTTATGGATGCGGGATACGCAGTATTTT
>medium-sized|NA|TRBV14|TRBJ2-5
CASSHLQGRETQYF
TGTGCCAGCAGCCATCTACAAGGCAGGGAGACCCAGTACTTC
>NA|TRBD2|TRBV7-9|TRBJ2-1
CASSQGLIDNEQFF
TGTGCCAGCAGCCAGGGACTAATCGACAATGAGCAGTTCTTC
>NA|NA|TRBV5-4|TRBJ1-1
CASSPELAAMNTEAFF
TGTGCCAGCAGCCCGGAGTTGGCAGCCATGAACACTGAAGCTTTCTTT
>once|NA|TRBV5-1|TRBJ2-7
CASSLAGSEQYF
TGCGCCAGCAGCTTAGCAGGCTCCGAGCAGTACTTC
>NA|TRBD1|TRBV7-2|TRBJ1-5
CASSLAGGWDRASNQPQHF
TGTGCCAGCAGCTTAGCGGGGGGTTGGGACAGGGCCAGCAATCAGCCCCAGCATTTT
>NA|NA|TRBV2|TRBJ1-2
CASSESRTQGYTF
TGTGCCAGCAGTGAAAGTCGGACCCAAGGCTACACCTTC
>NA|NA|TRBV9|TRBJ1-1
CASSVLGKNTEAFF
TGTGCCAGCAGCGTCCTAGGGAAGAACACTGAAGCTTTCTTT
>NA|NA|TRBV6-1|TRBJ1-1
CASSEAFF
TGTGCCAGCAGTGAAGCTTTCTTT
>NA|NA|TRBV25-1|TRBJ1-1
CAWRGYTEAFF
TGTGCCTGGAGGGGCTACACTGAAGCTTTCTTT
>once|NA|TRBV5-6|TRBJ1-3
CASSRNLLSGNTIYF
TGTGCCAGCAGCCGAAACCTACTATCTGGAAACACCATATATTTT
>NA|TRBD2|TRBV27|TRBJ2-5
CASSHSRGGWETQYF
TGTGCCAGCAGCCATAGTCGCGGGGGTTGGGAGACCCAGTACTTC
>NA|TRBD2|TRBV2|TRBJ2-2
CASRGLAGMAGELFF
TGTGCCAGCAGGGGGCTAGCGGGGATGGCCGGGGAGCTGTTTTTT
>few|NA|TRBV6-5|TRBJ1-2
CASSLDSNYGYTF
TGTGCCAGCAGCCTGGACAGCAACTATGGCTACACCTTC
>NA|NA|TRBV21-1|TRBJ1-5
CASSKVGQRLGEANQPQHF
TGTGCCAGCAGCAAAGTGGGACAGCGATTGGGTGAGGCCAATCAGCCCCAGCATTTT
>NA|TRBD2|TRBV7-2|TRBJ2-3
CASSLTSGRFTDTQYF
TGTGCCAGCAGCTTAACTAGCGGGAGGTTCACAGATACGCAGTATTTT
>NA|NA|TRBV2|TRBJ2-1
CASSEVALTYNEQFF
TGTGCCAGCAGTGAAGTGGCACTCACCTACAATGAGCAGTTCTTC
>NA|TRBD2|TRBV11-2|TRBJ2-7
CASSLGGGKYEQYF
TGTGCCAGCAGCTTAGGGGGGGGGAAGTACGAGCAGTACTTC
>large|NA|TRBV14|TRBJ2-7
CASSQVAGPYEQYF
TGTGCCAGCAGCCAGGTGGCAGGGCCCTACGAGCAGTACTTC
>NA|TRBD2|TRBV4-2|TRBJ2-3
CASSSRGTSGGTDTQYF
TGTGCCAGCAGCTCCAGGGGGACTAGCGGGGGAACAGATACGCAGTATTTT
>NA|NA|TRBV6-6|TRBJ2-5
CASSPGGHKETQYF
TGTGCCAGCAGTCCCGGGGGACACAAAGAGACCCAGTACTTC
>NA|NA|TRBV18|TRBJ2-3
CASSPNPGLGDTQYF
TGTGCCAGCTCACCAAACCCAGGGCTGGGAGATACGCAGTATTTT
>large|NA|TRBV9|TRBJ1-5
CASSEGGQINQPQHF
TGTGCCAGCAGCGAGGGAGGGCAGATCAATCAGCCCCAGCATTTT
>NA|TRBD2|TRBV5-4|TRBJ2-3
CASSGGLAGAYSTDTQYF
TGTGCCAGCAGCGGGGGACTAGCGGGGGCGTATAGCACAGATACGCAGTATTTT
>NA|TRBD1|TRBV6-1|TRBJ2-7
CASSARWTGTYEQYF
TGTGCCAGCAGTGCCCGGTGGACAGGGACCTACGAGCAGTACTTC
>NA|TRBD1|TRBV9|TRBJ2-1
CASSGQGRYNEQFF
TGTGCCAGCAGCGGACAGGGACGCTACAATGAGCAGTTCTTC
>few|TRBD1|TRBV4-3|TRBJ2-7
CASSLTGGYEQYF
TGCGCCAGCAGCCTAACAGGGGGCTACGAGCAGTACTTC
>NA|NA|TRBV7-6|TRBJ1-3
CASSLQGTGNTIYF
TGTGCCAGCAGCTTACAGGGGACTGGAAACACCATATATTTT
>NA|NA|TRBV19|TRBJ1-1
CASSIVTPLGTEAFF
TGTGCCAGTAGTATAGTAACGCCCTTGGGCACTGAAGCTTTCTTT
>NA|NA|TRBV18|TRBJ2-5
CASSPIGQKETQYF
TGTGCCAGCTCACCAATTGGACAGAAAGAGACCCAGTACTTC
>NA|NA|TRBV6-6|TRBJ2-1
CASSAPGDEQFF
TGTGCCAGCAGTGCCCCCGGGGATGAGCAGTTCTTC
>NA|TRBD1|TRBV4-3|TRBJ2-7
CASSEAPTGSVYEQYF
TGCGCCAGCAGCGAAGCCCCGACAGGGTCAGTCTACGAGCAGTACTTC
>NA|NA|TRBV7-9|TRBJ1-5
CASSLSGARQPQHF
TGTGCCAGCAGCTTATCGGGGGCGAGGCAGCCCCAGCATTTT
>NA|TRBD1|TRBV15|TRBJ1-1
CATRSSTGRNTEAFF
TGTGCCACTCGTTCGTCGACAGGGAGAAACACTGAAGCTTTCTTT